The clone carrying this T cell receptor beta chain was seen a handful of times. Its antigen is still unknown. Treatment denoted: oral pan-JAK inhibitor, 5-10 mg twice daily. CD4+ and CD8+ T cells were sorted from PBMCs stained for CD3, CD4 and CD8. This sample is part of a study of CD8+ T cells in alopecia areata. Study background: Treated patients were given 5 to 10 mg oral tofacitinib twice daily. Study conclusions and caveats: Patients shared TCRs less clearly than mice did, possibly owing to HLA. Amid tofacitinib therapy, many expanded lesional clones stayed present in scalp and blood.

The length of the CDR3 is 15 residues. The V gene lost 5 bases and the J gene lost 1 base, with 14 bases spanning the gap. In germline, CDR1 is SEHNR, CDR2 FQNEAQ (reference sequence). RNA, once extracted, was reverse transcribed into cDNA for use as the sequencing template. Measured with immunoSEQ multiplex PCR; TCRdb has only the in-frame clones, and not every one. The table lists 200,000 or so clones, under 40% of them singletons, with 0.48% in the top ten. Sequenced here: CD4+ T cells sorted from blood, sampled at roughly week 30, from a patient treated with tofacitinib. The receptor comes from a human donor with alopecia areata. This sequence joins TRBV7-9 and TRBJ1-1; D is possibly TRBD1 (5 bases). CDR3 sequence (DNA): TGTGCCAGCAGCCCTACCAGCGACAGGAACACTGAAGCTTTCTTT. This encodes CASSPTSDRNTEAFF.